Listed here is a single T cell receptor beta chain. This clone's antigen is unknown. Base quality data are lacking; no much larger clone is found one base away. The data belong to a study of blood T cell repertoires in COVID-19 (dated by TCRdb to 2018 to 2021). A note on the overall study: Samples covering the acute and convalescent phases of COVID-19 were provided by collaborators in the United States, Italy and Spain. The material from the prospective study consisted of cDNA or gDNA derived from T cells, B-cell-depleted T cells, or PBMCs. Subjects who had been exposed to COVID-19, were actively infected with it, or had recovered from it provided the deeply sampled blood TCRbeta repertoires that made up the dataset. The repertoires were released in a freely available public database intended as a resource for research on the immune response to SARS-CoV-2. Samples came from the ongoing ImmuneRACE study (first 160 participants) plus 1,254 subjects from 6 global collaborators. The sample metadata nearly always contained a de-identified subject ID, COVID-19 status, age in years and sex. HLA class I and class II types, where available, came from metadata supplied by the sample provider rather than from assay-based typing. Here is what the overall study found, with its caveats: Clinical and demographic metadata were provided uncurated, with the amount varying by source and participant.

Another Seattle source contributed samples from volunteer blood donors who had recovered from COVID-19. Each collaborating institution followed its own protocols to collect whole blood in K2EDTA tubes. For TCRbeta analysis, collaborator samples were shipped as frozen whole blood, as isolated PBMCs, or as DNA extracted from either sample type. The immunoSEQ Assay, a bias-controlled multiplex PCR, was used to amplify TCRbeta CDR3 regions from genomic DNA. Under the source paper's analysis protocol: The number of nucleated cells in each sample was estimated from the amplification of reference gene primers within the assay. Sequence reads were collapsed and filtered to measure the absolute abundance of every unique TCRbeta CDR3 rearrangement. For each sample, productive Simpson clonality was calculated by taking the square root of Simpson's diversity index across productive rearrangements. As stored in TCRdb, this immuneACCESS dataset retains in-frame rearrangements with V and J assigned. A fraction of the clones does not appear; measured against another copy, unresolved V genes explain less than half of the discrepancy, and the remainder lacks a known reason. V and J calls and clone size are as listed in that table; D and trimming were resolved from the DNA. The sample yields about 260,000 clones; around 86% were counted once. Approximately 1.5% of the sample comes from the top ten.

CDR3 length: 13 amino acids, cysteine to phenylalanine. Just CDR3 DNA is preserved here, 39 bases in frame from base 1. V loses 4 bases of germline sequence and J loses 6 bases, and the interval between the two ends is 13 bases. The germline V gene supplies CDR1 SGDLS and CDR2 YYNGEE. The chain is made from TRBV9 and TRBJ1-1, with no confident D gene call. The sample taken for sequencing was peripheral blood. This TCR derives from a woman between 40 and 50 years old who had recovered from COVID-19. At the DNA level, the sequence is TGTGCCAGCAGCCCAAGACCGGGTGCTGAAGCTTTCTTT. It codes for CASSPRPGAEAFF.